This TCR beta chain emerged from a study of OX40 agonist ivuxolimab in advanced cancers. Turning to the study itself: Patients got intravenous ivuxolimab at 0.01 to 10 mg/kg every 2 weeks. Study results and caveats: At 0.1-3.0 mg/kg, partial responders had clonal expansion among the lowest observed. Expanded peripheral T cell antigen specificity was not determined.

The table came from immunoSEQ multiplex PCR; TCRdb's copy has only in-frame clones and leaves some out. The sample has tens of thousands of clones, over 70% seen once. Per germline, CDR1 SNHLY and CDR2 FYNNEI. The CDR3 loop spans 12 amino acids. With 3 bases removed from V and 5 bases from J, the gap between germline ends came to 7 bases. A word on this clone: The antigen is undetermined.

The genes are TRBV2 and TRBJ1-2; D is unresolved. The sequence derives from an adult with an advanced solid tumor such as melanoma, head and neck, liver or kidney cancer. The sequencing here drew on CD4+ or CD8+ T cells sorted from blood, taken in a trial of the OX40 agonist ivuxolimab. CDR3 DNA sequence: TGTGCCAGCAGTGACTACGGGTATGGCTACACCTTC. Protein sequence: CASSDYGYGYTF. The variable domain in full, with the rest retrieved from reference TRBV2 and TRBJ1-2, is EPEVTQTPSHQVTQMGQEVILRCVPISNHLYFYWYRQILGQKVEFLVSFYNNEISEKSEIFDDQFSVERPDGSNFTLKIRSTKLEDSAMYFCASSDYGYGYTFGSGTRLTVV.